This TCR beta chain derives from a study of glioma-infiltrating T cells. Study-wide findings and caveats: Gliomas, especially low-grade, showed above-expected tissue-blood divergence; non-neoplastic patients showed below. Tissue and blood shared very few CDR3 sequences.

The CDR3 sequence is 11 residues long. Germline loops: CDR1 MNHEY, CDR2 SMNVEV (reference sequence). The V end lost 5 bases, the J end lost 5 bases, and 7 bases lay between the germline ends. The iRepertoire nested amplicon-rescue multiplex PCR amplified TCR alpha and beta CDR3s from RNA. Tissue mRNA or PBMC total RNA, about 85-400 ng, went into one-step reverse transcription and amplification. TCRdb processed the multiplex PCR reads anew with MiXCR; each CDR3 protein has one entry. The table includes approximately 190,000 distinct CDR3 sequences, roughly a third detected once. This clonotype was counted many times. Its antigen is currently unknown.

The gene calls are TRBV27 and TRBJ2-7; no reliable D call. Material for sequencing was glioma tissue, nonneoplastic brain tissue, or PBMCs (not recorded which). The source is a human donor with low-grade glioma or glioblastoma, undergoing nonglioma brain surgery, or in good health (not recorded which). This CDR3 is CASSASDEQYF. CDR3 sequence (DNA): TGTGCCAGCAGTGCGTCAGACGAGCAGTACTTC.